This TCR beta chain was sequenced for a study of CD8 T cells in Susac syndrome. Broader study findings: TCR sequencing and HLA analysis covered a relatively small number of individuals.

Germline V CDR1 and CDR2: SGHAT, FQNNGV. Germline trimming cut 6 bases from V and 0 bases from J; bases unmatched to any gene: 11. CDR3 length: 17 residues. An input of about 0.5 to 1 ug of RNA was subjected to reverse transcription using random hexamers. Each CDR3 protein is one row after TCRdb ran MiXCR on the immunoSEQ multiplex PCR reads. The sample holds approximately 170,000 distinct CDR3 sequences; roughly 95% are singletons and the top ten take roughly 0.1%. This clonotype has only one observation. Its antigen remains unidentified. The source is a human donor with multiple sclerosis. This chain connects TRBV11-2 to TRBJ2-3; TRBD2 matches at 8 bases. The sample was CD4+ T cells from PBMCs. The CDR3 spells CASSQPTSGYSTDTQYF. The CDR3 region has the DNA TGTGCCAGCAGTCAACCTACTAGCGGATATAGCACAGATACGCAGTATTTT. The full variable domain, its missing parts supplied by reference TRBV11-2 and TRBJ2-3, is EAGVAQSPRYKIIEKRQSVAFWCNPISGHATLYWYQQILGQGPKLLIQFQNNGVVDDSQLPKDRFSAERLKGVDSTLKIQPAKLEDSAVYLCASSQPTSGYSTDTQYFGPGTRLTVL.